Included here is one T cell receptor (beta chain) sequence, with context. Enrollees, about 18 to 89 years old, lived in approximately 25 US areas. Cohorts were based on clinical histories the participants reported. This entry is derived from a study of blood T cell repertoires in COVID-19. Overall study context: Sites in the United States, Italy and Spain provided acute and convalescent COVID-19 samples.

In the study's own analysis: Estimates of nucleated cell counts were drawn from the amplification of reference gene primers. The repertoire was sequenced with immunoSEQ multiplex PCR; TCRdb's copy has only in-frame clones and lacks some. V and J calls plus clone size are reproduced from that table; the DNA served to infer D and trimming. There are a few hundred thousand clones in the sample; about 90% occur only once, and more than 9% lies in the top ten. V gave up 5 bases and J gave up 0 bases, with 7 bases separating them. CDR1 MNHEY and CDR2 SVGAGI come from the germline V gene. The CDR3 length is 13 residues.

The chain combines TRBV6-5 with TRBJ1-1; D possibly corresponds to TRBD1 (5 bases). The receptor's source is a young woman who had recovered from COVID-19. The source material was PBMCs or T cells enriched from blood (not recorded which). The DNA of the CDR3 is TGTGCCAGCAGTAAACAGGTGAACACTGAAGCTTTCTTT. As protein: CASSKQVNTEAFF.